This T cell receptor (beta chain) comes out of a study of cytomegalovirus exposure and HLA in healthy donors (dated by TCRdb to about 2017). The study in broad terms: The 666 repertoires of the first cohort and the roughly 120 validation repertoires were produced on the same platform, according to a later analysis. The study aimed to test whether cataloging public T cell receptors could reveal signatures of past pathogen exposure. Besides the first cohort of roughly 700 subjects, a separate validation cohort made up of over 95 different subjects was used. The study combined high-throughput TCR immunosequencing, statistical association of individual TCRs with disease status, and machine learning to predict cytomegalovirus infection status.

CDR1 and CDR2 were assigned from the germline V gene as SQVTM and ANQGSEA. The CDR3 sequence holds 14 residues, the cysteine and phenylalanine included. Solely the CDR3 DNA is kept, with 42 bases framed from the first base. V and J lose 6 bases and 4 bases, and a span of 16 bases separates them. Library construction relied on the immunoSEQ multiplex PCR assay. The authors processed their data as follows. A statistical classification framework was built to diagnose cytomegalovirus status from the catalog of TCR beta chain sequences. Not all clones reach the TCRdb copy of this immuneACCESS table, which keeps in-frame sequences only. Checked studies attribute under half of the gap to unresolved V genes and leave the rest unexplained. The V and J calls and clone size were taken over from that table, and D and trimming were inferred from the DNA. The sample records tens of thousands of clones, approximately 90% of which are singletons. About 3% of the sample is taken by the ten largest.

Here is what the overall study found, with its caveats: Most TCR sequences were seen in very few donors, while some public TCRs were found in many individuals. A few of the identified cytomegalovirus-associated TCR beta chains were confirmed in vitro to be specific for cytomegalovirus antigens. According to the authors, the approach could potentially be generalized to other disease states and immunological phenotypes. Cytomegalovirus status was reported to be diagnosed by the classifier with high specificity and sensitivity in both the original and validation cohorts. In the study, 164 TCR beta chains were listed as associated with cytomegalovirus. In a later analysis, TCRs clustered in the first cohort were found to also tend to co-occur in the approximately 120 validation repertoires, with 94% of cluster scores above 0. A later analysis had no HLA typing for the validation cohort, so co-occurrence there was scored across all 130 or so repertoires.

With regard to this clone: Its antigen remains undetermined. Base qualities were left out, and no much larger clone turns up one base away.

The donors belonged to the validation cohort of approximately 130 subjects, which was separate from the approximately 700-subject first cohort. Material: PBMCs. This clonotype originated in a man younger than 35 in good health and CMV-seronegative. The chain joins TRBV29-1 to TRBJ2-1, with a tentative D gene TRBD1 over 6 matching bases. Here is the DNA: TGCAGCGTGCCCCGGGACAACCGGTACAATGAGCAGTTCTTC. This translates into CSVPRDNRYNEQFF.